This T cell receptor (beta chain) was recovered during a study of read filtering for tumor transcriptome and immune sequencing. Study observations and caveats: This fraction held mixed bone marrow immune cells after CD138-negative sorting.

This clonotype has more than one count but fewer than ten. The antigen remains undetermined. A single base is all that separates this from a far larger clone, so a read error is likely. This library used around 0.4 ug RNA and molecular barcoded adaptors spanning alpha/delta and beta/gamma chains. TCRdb reprocessed the reads with MiXCR, giving one entry per CDR3 protein. There are about 28,000 distinct CDR3 sequences in the sample; approximately 15% occur only once, and roughly 44% lies in the top ten. CDR1 is SGHVS and CDR2 is FQNEAQ in the germline V gene. CDR3 length: 15 residues. The chain recombines TRBV7-8 with TRBJ1-6; no clear D. The J call may be mistaken, given a closer DNA end match to TRBJ1-1. Input material: a population of CD138-negative cells sorted from bone marrow. This TCR derives from a donor aged 40 or older with multiple myeloma. Here the CDR3 DNA reads TGTGCCCGCAGCTTAGAAAGTATGGGAATAGATGAAGCTTTCTTT. Translated: CARSLESMGIDEAFF.